This TCR beta chain came from a study of T cells in tumors after PD-1 blockade. Turning to the study itself: Some patients also took daily vismodegib 150 mg during anti-PD-1 treatment. Study results and limitations: Some novel exhausted tumor clones appeared in pre-treatment blood, suggesting peripheral recruitment. Expanded exhausted CD8+ clones after therapy were mostly novel clonotypes.

Data came from immunoSEQ multiplex PCR; TCRdb stores just in-frame clones and leaves some out. The sample yields 9,000 to 15,000 clones, about 60% seen once. CDR3 length equals 13 residues. V shed 7 bases and J 4 bases; nucleotides not matched to a gene: 6. CDR1 and CDR2 from the germline V gene are SNHLY and FYNNEI. Judged by abundance, this clone is medium-sized. The target antigen is unknown. The genes are TRBV2 and TRBJ1-2, with 7 positions matching TRBD1. Sequences were derived from tumor tissue, sampled before anti-PD-1 treatment. The TCR was taken from a human donor with basal cell carcinoma. This CDR3 reads CASTSGQSYGYTF. CDR3 sequence (DNA): TGTGCCAGCACTTCGGGACAGTCCTATGGCTACACCTTC.